This entry lists 4 T cell receptor beta chains sequenced from one sample in a study of vaccination effects on CD4 cells after COVID-19. No antigen has been identified for these receptors. At the end of about 10 days of culture, CD4+ T cells were isolated. All participants had two doses of either the BNT162b2 or mRNA-1273 vaccine. Some clones are missing from TCRdb's copy, which holds only in-frame ones; the method was immunoSEQ multiplex PCR. Of 30,000 to 35,000 clones in the sample, over 70% were seen once. The sample consisted of CD4+ T cells from PBMCs cultured without peptide, taken after COVID-19 vaccination. These receptors originate from a human donor who received a COVID-19 vaccine.

J is TRBJ2-1 and V is TRBV3-1 (or the pseudogene TRBV3-2); D gene unclear. The CDR3 is 15 residues long. CDR1 and CDR2 from the germline V gene are LGHDT and YNNKEL (reference sequence). Trimming stripped 6 bases from V and 2 bases from J, with 14 bases between. The DNA for the CDR3 is TGTGCCAGCAGGCCTAATAGCCTACCCTACAATGAGCAGTTCTTC. Encoded protein: CASRPNSLPYNEQFF.

The chain links TRBV9 to TRBJ1-6; D gene ambiguous. The CDR3 is 15 amino acids. V lost 5 bases to trimming and J lost 5 bases, with 14 bases between them. Germline values: CDR1 SGDLS, CDR2 YYNGEE. CDR3 sequence (DNA): TGTGCCAGCAGGGCCGGAGGGATGGATAATTCACCCCTCCACTTT. Encoded protein: CASRAGGMDNSPLHF.

Here the CDR3 reads CASSTAGTGQETQYF. CDR3 sequence (DNA): TGTGCCAGCAGTACGGCCGGGACAGGACAAGAGACCCAGTACTTC. This chain joins TRBV28 and TRBJ2-5; 8 bases align to TRBD1. The CDR3 is 15 amino acids. In germline, CDR1 is MDHEN, CDR2 SYDVKM. Trimming at V came to 5 bases and at J to 2 bases, leaving 7 bases not matched to a gene.

The chain employs TRBV6-5 and TRBJ1-1; a possible D gene is TRBD1 (6 bases). V was clipped by 2 bases and J by 3 bases, with 13 bases between them. Germline CDR1 is MNHEY and CDR2 is SVGAGI. This CDR3 has 15 residues. This CDR3 is CASSYGAGTYTEAFF. As DNA, the CDR3 is TGTGCCAGCAGTTACGGGGCAGGGACATACACTGAAGCTTTCTTT.